This T cell receptor (beta chain) was sequenced for a study of CD8+CD57+ T cells in acquired aplastic anemia. It was genomic DNA that served as the template for profiling TCR beta VDJ and CDR3. TCRdb reprocessed the reads with MiXCR, giving one entry per CDR3 protein. The sample records 400,000 to 450,000 distinct CDR3 sequences, just under 70% being singletons. This CDR3 region has 14 residues. The germline V gene has CDR1 LNHNV and CDR2 YYDKDF (reference sequence). Note on this clonotype: At one end the junction does not follow the germline gene, possibly because of a read error.

The rearrangement uses TRBV15 and TRBJ2-7, with 10 bases matching TRBD2. This clonotype was obtained from a human donor in good health, serving as a control. The sample was sorted CD4+, CD8+, or CD8+CD57+ T cells (not recorded which) from PBMCs. The CDR3 loop reads CATSTRGLAYEQCF. The CDR3 coding sequence is TGTGCCACCAGCACTAGGGGACTAGCGTACGAGCAGTGCTTC.